These T cell receptor beta chains were read from a single sample in a study of OX40 agonist ivuxolimab in advanced cancers. Measured with immunoSEQ multiplex PCR; TCRdb has only the in-frame clones, and not every one. Here the sample spans 100,000 to 150,000 clones, just under 95% being singletons. The starting material was CD4+ or CD8+ T cells sorted from blood, obtained in a trial of the OX40 agonist ivuxolimab. These receptors originate from an adult with an advanced solid tumor such as melanoma, head and neck, liver or kidney cancer. Both conserved end residues are part of each CDR3. Fields, in order: V gene, J gene, D gene, clone size, CDR3 protein, CDR3 DNA. D genes are given only for firm matches. Rows may omit the clone size; those that give it use once, few, many or a size class.

TRBV5-4	TRBJ1-1	-	-	CASRDRQSPRAEAFF	TGTGCCAGCAGGGATCGACAGAGCCCGAGGGCTGAAGCTTTCTTT
TRBV19	TRBJ2-1	TRBD2	-	CASGSGSSNEQFF	TGTGCCAGTGGTAGCGGGAGTTCTAATGAGCAGTTCTTC
TRBV9	TRBJ1-4	-	-	CASSVGPGDEKLFF	TGTGCCAGCAGCGTAGGGCCAGGTGATGAAAAACTGTTTTTT
TRBV18	TRBJ2-5	TRBD2	-	CASSPGTSGTETQYF	TGTGCCAGCTCACCAGGGACTAGCGGGACTGAGACCCAGTACTTC
TRBV7-2	TRBJ1-2	-	once	CASSKAGSRLNYGYTF	TGTGCCAGCAGTAAGGCAGGGAGCAGGCTAAACTATGGCTACACCTTC
TRBV6-5	TRBJ2-7	-	-	CASSLGGRYEQYF	TGTGCCAGCAGTTTAGGCGGACGCTACGAGCAGTACTTC
TRBV7-2	TRBJ2-2	-	-	CASSLGSLGTGELFF	TGTGCCAGCAGCTTAGGATCGTTGGGCACCGGGGAGCTGTTTTTT
TRBV4-1	TRBJ2-5	-	-	CASSQERGQETQYF	TGCGCCAGCAGCCAAGAGCGAGGTCAAGAGACCCAGTACTTC
TRBV6-6	TRBJ1-1	-	-	CASNPLGMRTEAFF	TGTGCCAGCAACCCCCTGGGGATGCGCACTGAAGCTTTCTTT
TRBV10-3	TRBJ1-1	-	-	CAISESTSNSEAFF	TGTGCCATCAGTGAGTCGACCAGTAATTCTGAAGCTTTCTTT
TRBV18	TRBJ2-7	-	-	CASSRTGTTYEQYF	TGTGCCAGCTCCCGAACGGGAACCACCTACGAGCAGTACTTC
TRBV5-1	TRBJ1-1	TRBD1	-	CASSLNRGRVDTEAFF	TGCGCCAGCAGCCTCAACAGGGGAAGGGTGGACACTGAAGCTTTCTTT
TRBV15	TRBJ1-5	TRBD1	-	CATSGQGRQPQHF	TGTGCCACCAGCGGACAGGGTAGGCAGCCCCAGCATTTT
TRBV28	TRBJ1-4	-	-	CASSLDRRSNEKLFF	TGTGCCAGCAGTCTCGACAGGCGATCTAATGAAAAACTGTTTTTT
TRBV6-1	TRBJ2-3	-	-	CASSAGDTDTQYF	TGTGCCAGCTCTGCGGGTGACACAGATACGCAGTATTTT
TRBV5-6	TRBJ1-2	TRBD1	-	CASSPGQGVGYTF	TGTGCCAGCAGCCCCGGACAGGGTGTTGGCTACACCTTC
TRBV9	TRBJ1-1	-	-	CASSSTPDRNTEAFF	TGTGCCAGCAGCTCAACCCCGGACCGGAACACTGAAGCTTTCTTT